Below, 3 T cell receptor beta chains from the same sample are listed, as sequenced in a study of Graves' ophthalmopathy and Graves' hyperthyroidism. RNA transcripts yielded amplified TCR beta CDR3 regions. Investigators did first-round RT-PCR with HTBI primers, then second-round multiplex PCR. Using its own MiXCR run on the multiplex PCR reads, TCRdb lists one record per CDR3 protein. The sample records more than 1,000,000 distinct CDR3 sequences, about 36% being singletons. Sequencing was performed on peripheral blood or thyroid tissue (not recorded which). All receptors come from an adult man with Graves' hyperthyroidism.

V gene TRBV20-1 combines with J gene TRBJ2-7, with TRBD2 as a possible D gene (5 bases). Looked up from germline, CDR1 is DFQATT and CDR2 is SNEGSKA (reference sequence). V gave up 5 bases and J gave up 3 bases, with 20 bases separating them. This CDR3 region has 15 residues. DNA for the CDR3: TGCAGTGCTGAGCCCAGCGGACCCAAGAACTACGAGCAGTACTTC. Its translation: CSAEPSGPKNYEQYF.

Remarks on this clonotype: At one end the junction does not follow the germline gene, possibly because of a read error. The rearrangement uses TRBV10-3 and TRBJ1-1, with D maybe TRBD1 (6 bases). The end of the DNA is better explained by TRBJ1-5, so the J call may be wrong. The CDR3 is 14 amino acids. The germline CDR1 and CDR2 sequences are ENHRY and SYGVKD. This chain's CDR3 is CASSDGTSNQPQHF. The CDR3 DNA sequence: TGTGCCAGCAGTGACGGGACAAGCAATCAGCCCCAGCATTTT.

This clonotype came up a few times. The chain joins TRBV20-1 to TRBJ1-5; D uncertain. The CDR3 is made up of 17 amino acids. Trimming removed 4 bases from V and 0 bases from J, with 19 bases in between. Per the germline V gene, CDR1 is DFQATT and CDR2 is SNEGSKA (reference sequence). CDR3 amino acids: CSATRVPVVGSNQPQHF. The CDR3 DNA reads as TGCAGTGCTACCCGGGTCCCAGTGGTCGGTAGCAATCAGCCCCAGCATTTT.